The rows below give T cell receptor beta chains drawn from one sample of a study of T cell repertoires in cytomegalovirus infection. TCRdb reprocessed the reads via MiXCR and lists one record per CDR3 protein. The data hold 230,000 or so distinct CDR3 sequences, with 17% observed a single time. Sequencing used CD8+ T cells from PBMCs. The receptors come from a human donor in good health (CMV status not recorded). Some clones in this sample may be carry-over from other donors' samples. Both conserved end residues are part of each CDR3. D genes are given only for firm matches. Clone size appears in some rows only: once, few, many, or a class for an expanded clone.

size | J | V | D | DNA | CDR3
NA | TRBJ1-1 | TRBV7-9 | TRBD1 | TGTGCCAGCAGCTCTTTTCGGGGACAGGGGAAAACTGAAGCTTTCTTT | CASSSFRGQGKTEAFF
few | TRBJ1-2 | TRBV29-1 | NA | TGCAGCGTTGGGGGGCAGAGCTACACCTTC | CSVGGQSYTF
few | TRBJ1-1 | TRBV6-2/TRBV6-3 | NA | TGTGCCAGCAGAACAATGGGTGGCCCTGAAGCTTTCTTT | CASRTMGGPEAFF
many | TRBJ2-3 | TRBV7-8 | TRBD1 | TGTGCCAGCAGCACAAGGGGGCTCCTCAGCACAGATACGCAGTATTTT | CASSTRGLLSTDTQYF
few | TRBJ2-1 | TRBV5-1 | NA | TGCGCCAGCAGCCCCGAGTCAGGGGACGTTGAGCAGTTCTTC | CASSPESGDVEQFF
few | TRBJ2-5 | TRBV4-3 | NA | TGCGCCAGCAGCCAAGTCCGGGACATCCAAGAGACCCAGTACTTC | CASSQVRDIQETQYF
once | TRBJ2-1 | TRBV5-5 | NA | TGTGCCAGCAGCTTATTTCGGGCTCCTTCCTACAATGAGCAGTTCTTC | CASSLFRAPSYNEQFF
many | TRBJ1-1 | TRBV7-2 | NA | TGTGCCAGCAGCTGGACACCTGGTAATGAAGCTTTCTTT | CASSWTPGNEAFF
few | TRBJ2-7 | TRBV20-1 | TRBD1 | TGCAGTGCTAGAGATCCACAGGGGATCTACGAGCAGTACTTC | CSARDPQGIYEQYF
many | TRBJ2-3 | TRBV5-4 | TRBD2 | TGTGCCAGCAGCTTGTCGGTGGGGGGGAACACAGATACGCAGTATTTT | CASSLSVGGNTDTQYF
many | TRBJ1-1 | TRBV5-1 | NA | TGCGCCAGCAGCTTGGAAGTGAGGCAGTTGAACACTGAAGCTTTCTTT | CASSLEVRQLNTEAFF
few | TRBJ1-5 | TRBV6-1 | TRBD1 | TGTGCCAGCAGTGAACGACAGGGGACTGGTCAGCCCCAGCATTTT | CASSERQGTGQPQHF
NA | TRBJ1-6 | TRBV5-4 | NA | TGTGCCAGCAGCTTAACCGGGGGCGGTTCTTCACCCCTCCACTTT | CASSLTGGGSSPLHF
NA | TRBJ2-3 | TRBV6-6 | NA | TGTGCCAGCAGTACGGACGTTGGCACAGATACGCAGTATTTT | CASSTDVGTDTQYF
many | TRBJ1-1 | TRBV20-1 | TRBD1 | TGCAGTGCTACATGGGGGACAGGAGGCACTGAAGCTTTCTTT | CSATWGTGGTEAFF
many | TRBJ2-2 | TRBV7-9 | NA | TGTGCCAGCAGCTTCAGGGCGAACACCGGGGAGCTGTTTTTT | CASSFRANTGELFF
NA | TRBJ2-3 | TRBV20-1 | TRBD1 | TGCAGTACTAGAAACAGGGGGCGCGAAGATACGCAGTATTTT | CSTRNRGREDTQYF
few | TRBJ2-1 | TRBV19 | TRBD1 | TGTGCCAGTAGTATATTCCCGCTGGGACAGGGTGTTAGGTCCTACAATGAGCAGTTCTTC | CASSIFPLGQGVRSYNEQFF
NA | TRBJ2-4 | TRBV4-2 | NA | TGTGCCAGCAGCCAAGATGGGGCTATGGGACTCAAAAACATTCAGTACTTC | CASSQDGAMGLKNIQYF
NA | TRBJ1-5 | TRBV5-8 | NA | TGTGCCAGCAGCTTATCTTCGGCAGGGGAGCAGCCCCAGCATTTT | CASSLSSAGEQPQHF
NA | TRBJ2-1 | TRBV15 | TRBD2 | TGTGCCACCAGCAGAGAGAGCGGGGGGAACAATGAGCAGTTCTTC | CATSRESGGNNEQFF
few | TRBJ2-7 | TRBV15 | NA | TGTGCCACCAAAGGGGCCAACGAGCAGTACTTC | CATKGANEQYF
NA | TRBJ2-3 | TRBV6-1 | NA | TGTGCCAGCACTCTGGGACGGACATCTTTCACAGATACGCAGTATTTT | CASTLGRTSFTDTQYF
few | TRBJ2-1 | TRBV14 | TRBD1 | TGTGCCAGCAGCCAAGCCACCCTGGACAGGGCCAATGAGCAGTTCTTC | CASSQATLDRANEQFF
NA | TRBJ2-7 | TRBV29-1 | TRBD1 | TGCAGCGTTAGGCTTTGGGACAGGCCAACCTACGAGCAGTACTTC | CSVRLWDRPTYEQYF
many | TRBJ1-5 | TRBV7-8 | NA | TGTGCCAGCAGCTTAGCAACCGGGCAGCCCCAGCATTTT | CASSLATGQPQHF